These T cell receptor beta chains were read from a single sample in a study of cytomegalovirus exposure and HLA in healthy donors. Generated by immunoSEQ multiplex PCR, the TCRdb table keeps only in-frame clones and is missing some. The repertoire consists of approximately 120,000 clones, with over 60% occurring once and the leading ten covering 9.5% to 15%. Material: PBMCs. Source of these receptors: a woman in her thirties or forties in good health and CMV-seropositive. The CDR3 runs from the conserved cysteine through the conserved F or W. The D gene is left open where the match is weak. Only some rows state a clone size, as once, few, many or a class for expanded clones.

.	TRBV2	TRBJ2-1	.	TGTGCCAGCAGTGGAGAAAATGAGCAGTTCTTC	CASSGENEQFF
TRBD2	TRBV5-5	TRBJ2-1	.	TGTGCCAGCAGCTCCCGTGGGGAGGGGTCCTACAATGAGCAGTTCTTC	CASSSRGEGSYNEQFF
.	TRBV15	TRBJ2-3	.	TGTGCCACCAGCAGAGATGTATACAGGACCACCTCAGATACGCAGTATTTT	CATSRDVYRTTSDTQYF
.	TRBV5-1	TRBJ2-1	.	TGCGCCAGCAGCTTGGCGGCTAGCATGGATGAGCAGTTCTTC	CASSLAASMDEQFF
TRBD2	TRBV4-1	TRBJ2-5	.	TGCGCCAGCAGCCAAGAGCGGGGGGTCCAAGAGACCCAGTACTTC	CASSQERGVQETQYF
.	TRBV7-2	TRBJ2-3	.	TGTGCCAGCAGCTTAGAAGGAGGAAGTGTAGATACGCAGTATTTT	CASSLEGGSVDTQYF
.	TRBV11-2	TRBJ2-7	.	TGTGCCAGCAGCTTAGAACTAGACTCCTACGAGCAGTACTTC	CASSLELDSYEQYF
TRBD1	TRBV2	TRBJ2-3	.	TGTGCCACAGACAGGGGGCAGGCAGATACGCAGTATTTT	CATDRGQADTQYF
TRBD1	TRBV25-1	TRBJ1-6	.	TGTGCCAGCAGAGGGACAGGGAGTAATTCACCCCTCCACTTT	CASRGTGSNSPLHF
TRBD1	TRBV2	TRBJ2-3	.	TGTGCCAGCAGGGACAGGGTGGGTCGAGATACGCAGTATTTT	CASRDRVGRDTQYF
.	TRBV6-5	TRBJ1-2	.	TGTGCCAGCAGTTACGGGACAAACTATGGCTACACCTTC	CASSYGTNYGYTF
.	TRBV28	TRBJ1-5	.	TGTGCCAGCAGTTCGGGGGGGCCTATTAAGCCCCAGCATTTT	CASSSGGPIKPQHF
.	TRBV30	TRBJ2-1	.	TGTGCCTGGAGTTCTCCGGACGCAGGGGTGCAGTTCTTC	CAWSSPDAGVQFF
.	TRBV25-1	TRBJ1-1	.	TGTGCCAGCAGTGAATATGGGGCAGGAAGTGCTTTCTTT	CASSEYGAGSAFF
.	TRBV5-4	TRBJ2-7	few	TGTGCCAGCAGCCCCGATCCTAGGGGCTGGGGAGAGCAGTACTTC	CASSPDPRGWGEQYF
.	TRBV7-9	TRBJ1-1	.	TGTGCCAGCAGCTTAGGACAGAGAAACACTGAAGCTTTCTTT	CASSLGQRNTEAFF
TRBD1	TRBV11-2	TRBJ2-6	.	TGTGCCAGCAGCTTAGATCAGCGACAGGGGCTGGGTGGGGCCAACGTCCTGACTTTC	CASSLDQRQGLGGANVLTF
.	TRBV27	TRBJ2-7	once	TGTGCCAGCAGACCCGCCGGGCCAAGGGGCATCGAGCAGTACTTC	CASRPAGPRGIEQYF
.	TRBV5-6	TRBJ2-3	.	TGTGCCAGCAGCTTGGGAGGAGTTGGAGATACGCAGTATTTT	CASSLGGVGDTQYF
.	TRBV5-4	TRBJ2-7	.	TGTGCCAGCAGCTTCGAGCCGAGCCCTGCTCCCTACGAGCAGTACTTC	CASSFEPSPAPYEQYF
.	TRBV7-3	TRBJ2-1	few	TGTGCCAGCAGCTTATATACGGGTCAGTACAATGAGCAGTTCTTC	CASSLYTGQYNEQFF
TRBD1	TRBV29-1	TRBJ1-1	.	TGCAGCGCACGGACAGGGGGAGTAACTGAAGCTTTCTTT	CSARTGGVTEAFF
TRBD1	TRBV13	TRBJ2-3	.	TGTGCCAGCAGCTTAGGTGGGACAGGGGGTTCGGGAACGCAGTATTTT	CASSLGGTGGSGTQYF
.	TRBV13	TRBJ2-7	few	TGTGCCAGCAGCTTAACCGGAAGGGGACTCTCCTCCTACGAGCAGTACTTC	CASSLTGRGLSSYEQYF
TRBD1	TRBV2	TRBJ1-2	.	TGTGCCAGCAGTGAGGGGCAGGGGGCAGATGGCTACACCTTC	CASSEGQGADGYTF
TRBD2	TRBV28	TRBJ2-3	once	TGTGCCAGCAGCCCACTAGCGGGGGCCACAGATACGCAGTATTTT	CASSPLAGATDTQYF
TRBD1	TRBV2	TRBJ1-2	few	TGTGCCAGCAGAAGTTCGACAGGGCGGGGCTACACCTTC	CASRSSTGRGYTF
.	TRBV2	TRBJ1-2	few	TGTGCTCGTGAGAGGGCTTGGAATGGCTACACCTTC	CARERAWNGYTF
.	TRBV4-1	TRBJ2-5	.	TGCGCCAGCAGCCAGCGGGTCAGCCAAGAGACCCAGTACTTC	CASSQRVSQETQYF
.	TRBV19	TRBJ1-2	.	TGTGCCAGTAGTGCTTTCCAGGGCAACTATGGCTACACCTTC	CASSAFQGNYGYTF
.	TRBV27	TRBJ2-1	.	TGTGCCAGCAGTTTCCGGGAGAACTACAATGAGCAGTTCTTC	CASSFRENYNEQFF
.	TRBV7-9	TRBJ2-1	.	TGTGCCAGCACCAAAACCCAAGGACTGGTCAATGAGCAGTTCTTC	CASTKTQGLVNEQFF
TRBD1	TRBV7-8	TRBJ1-5	.	TGTGCCAGCAGCTTCTGTACGGACAGGGACTGTAGCAATCAGCCCCAGCATTTT	CASSFCTDRDCSNQPQHF